The rows below give T cell receptor beta chains drawn from one sample of a study of T cells in Graves' hyperthyroidism and ophthalmopathy. TCRdb re-called the multiplex PCR reads with MiXCR, one entry per CDR3 protein. The repertoire holds 300,000 to 400,000 distinct CDR3 sequences, approximately 22% seen once, with roughly 52% in the top ten. The sample comprised blood. These receptors all stem from a woman in her forties or fifties with Graves' hyperthyroidism. Both conserved end residues are part of each CDR3. Each record gives: D gene, clone size, J gene, V gene, CDR3 protein, CDR3 DNA. A D gene is named only where the DNA matches it firmly. Some rows have no size entry. The others give once, few or many, or a class for an expanded clone.

.	few	TRBJ1-1	TRBV28	CASSPMPTGLMNTEAFF	TGTGCCAGCAGCCCGATGCCCACAGGGTTGATGAACACTGAAGCTTTCTTT
.	many	TRBJ2-1	TRBV20-1	CSARDRGRGRIHEQFF	TGCAGTGCTAGAGATCGGGGGCGCGGGAGAATCCATGAGCAGTTCTTC
TRBD2	.	TRBJ2-1	TRBV20-1	CSADPGLTSSYNEQFF	TGCAGTGCTGACCCGGGACTAACAAGCTCCTACAATGAGCAGTTCTTC
TRBD1	many	TRBJ1-2	TRBV12-3/TRBV12-4	CASRLQGEEGYTF	TGTGCCAGCAGGCTACAGGGGGAGGAAGGCTACACCTTC
.	.	TRBJ1-6	TRBV20-1	CSAAAGGDIQYSPLHF	TGCAGTGCTGCAGCGGGGGGCGATATCCAATATTCACCCCTCCACTTT
.	few	TRBJ1-2	TRBV7-9	CASSSDIYGYTF	TGTGCCAGCAGCTCCGACATCTATGGCTACACCTTC
.	.	TRBJ1-1	TRBV7-9	CASSLAGGPNTEAFF	TGTGCCAGCAGCTTAGCTGGGGGACCGAACACTGAAGCTTTCTTT
.	few	TRBJ1-6	TRBV29-1	CSAREAVNSPLHF	TGCAGCGCGAGGGAGGCCGTAAATTCACCCCTCCACTTT
.	many	TRBJ2-1	TRBV11-2	CASSLDLGASFYEQFF	TGTGCCAGCAGCTTAGATTTGGGGGCATCGTTCTATGAGCAGTTCTTC
.	many	TRBJ1-1	TRBV2	CASRATEAFF	TGTGCCAGCAGGGCCACTGAAGCTTTCTTT
TRBD1	many	TRBJ1-5	TRBV7-8	CASSFQGAGNQPQHF	TGTGCCAGCAGCTTTCAGGGGGCTGGCAATCAGCCCCAGCATTTT
TRBD2	.	TRBJ2-5	TRBV5-1	CASSLVGLAGIKTQYF	TGCGCCAGCAGCTTGGTGGGACTAGCGGGAATAAAGACCCAGTACTTC
.	many	TRBJ2-1	TRBV6-1	CASSEASSATEQFF	TGTGCCAGCAGTGAGGCTAGCTCAGCCACTGAGCAGTTCTTC
.	many	TRBJ2-1	TRBV11-2	CASNSPNYNEQFF	TGTGCCAGCAACTCCCCTAACTACAATGAGCAGTTCTTC
TRBD1	.	TRBJ1-2	TRBV20-1	CSASSGTGTQGYTF	TGCAGTGCTAGCTCCGGGACAGGCACGCAGGGCTACACCTTC
.	.	TRBJ1-1	TRBV18	CASSPSEGVTDTEAFF	TGTGCCAGCTCCCCAAGCGAGGGGGTAACGGACACTGAAGCTTTCTTT
TRBD2	many	TRBJ2-3	TRBV7-9	CASSLFASGRTDTQYF	TGTGCCAGCAGCTTATTCGCTAGCGGGCGCACAGATACGCAGTATTTT
TRBD2	.	TRBJ2-3	TRBV24-1	CATSDLAGGSFTDTQYF	TGTGCCACCAGTGATTTGGCCGGCGGGAGCTTCACAGATACGCAGTATTTT
TRBD2	many	TRBJ2-5	TRBV27	CASSSPGLAGVETQYF	TGTGCCAGCAGTTCCCCCGGACTAGCGGGGGTAGAGACCCAGTACTTC
.	.	TRBJ1-3	TRBV28	CASSGAGFAGNTIYF	TGTGCCAGCAGTGGGGCAGGGTTTGCTGGAAACACCATATATTTT
TRBD1	many	TRBJ1-4	TRBV3-1	CASSHYPTGGSNEKLFF	TGTGCCAGCAGCCATTATCCAACAGGGGGATCAAATGAAAAACTGTTTTTT
.	many	TRBJ1-1	TRBV2	CASSEALLLGGEAFF	TGTGCCAGCAGTGAAGCGCTTCTTTTGGGGGGTGAAGCTTTCTTT
.	.	TRBJ1-2	TRBV24-1	CATSQADGNYGYTF	TGTGCCACCAGTCAAGCAGACGGGAACTATGGCTACACCTTC
.	many	TRBJ1-5	TRBV30	CAWSEAGRSNQPQHF	TGTGCCTGGAGTGAAGCGGGACGGAGCAATCAGCCCCAGCATTTT
TRBD2	many	TRBJ2-1	TRBV15	CATSPGLAGSNEQFF	TGTGCCACCAGCCCCGGACTAGCGGGTTCCAATGAGCAGTTCTTC
.	few	TRBJ1-6	TRBV2	CASNGDYNSPLHF	TGTGCCAGCAACGGGGACTATAATTCACCCCTCCACTTT
TRBD2	once	TRBJ2-2	TRBV19	CASSPRETSRTGELFF	TGTGCCAGTAGTCCGCGGGAGACCTCGAGGACCGGGGAGCTGTTTTTT
.	few	TRBJ1-1	TRBV19	CASSIGRILRGAKAFF	TGTGCCAGTAGTATAGGCCGGATTCTGCGGGGGGCAAAAGCTTTCTTT
.	.	TRBJ1-2	TRBV6-1	CAAKPTGSSGYTF	TGTGCCGCTAAACCAACAGGATCGAGCGGCTACACCTTC
TRBD2	.	TRBJ2-5	TRBV4-1	CASSRTEIAGQETQYF	TGCGCCAGCAGCCGAACGGAGATAGCGGGACAAGAGACCCAGTACTTC
.	many	TRBJ2-7	TRBV28	CASSFRDTLYEQYF	TGTGCCAGCAGTTTCCGGGACACCCTCTACGAGCAGTACTTC
.	many	TRBJ1-1	TRBV5-4	CAFRGEIIPEAFF	TGTGCTTTCCGCGGAGAAATTATACCTGAAGCTTTCTTT
.	few	TRBJ1-2	TRBV28	CASNLRGRGYTF	TGTGCCAGCAACCTTCGGGGGAGAGGCTACACCTTC